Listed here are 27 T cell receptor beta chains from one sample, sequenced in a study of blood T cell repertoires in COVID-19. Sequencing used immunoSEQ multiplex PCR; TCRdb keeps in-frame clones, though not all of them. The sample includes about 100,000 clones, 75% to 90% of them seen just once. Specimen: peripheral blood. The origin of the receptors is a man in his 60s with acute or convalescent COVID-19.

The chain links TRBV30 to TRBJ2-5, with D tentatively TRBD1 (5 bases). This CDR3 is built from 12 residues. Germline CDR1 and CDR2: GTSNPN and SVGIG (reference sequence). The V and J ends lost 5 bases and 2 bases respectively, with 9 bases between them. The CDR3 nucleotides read TGTGCCTGGGGCGACAGTCAAGAGACCCAGTACTTC. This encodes CAWGDSQETQYF.

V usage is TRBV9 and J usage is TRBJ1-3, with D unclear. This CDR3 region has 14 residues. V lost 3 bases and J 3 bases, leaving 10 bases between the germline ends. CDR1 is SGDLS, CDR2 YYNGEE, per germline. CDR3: CASSGGFFGNTIYF. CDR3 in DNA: TGTGCCAGCAGCGGAGGGTTCTTTGGAAACACCATATATTTT. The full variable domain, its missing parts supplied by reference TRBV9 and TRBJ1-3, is DSGVTQTPKHLITATGQRVTLRCSPRSGDLSVYWYQQSLDQGLQFLIQYYNGEERAKGNILERFSAQQFPDLHSELNLSSLELGDSALYFCASSGGFFGNTIYFGEGSWLTVV.

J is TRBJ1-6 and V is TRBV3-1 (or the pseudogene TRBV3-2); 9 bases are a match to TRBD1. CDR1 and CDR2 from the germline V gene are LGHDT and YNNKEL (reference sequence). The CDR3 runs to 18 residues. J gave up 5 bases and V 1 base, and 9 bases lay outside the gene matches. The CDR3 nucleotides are TGTGCCAGCAGCCAAGGAAGACCTGGGACAGGGAATAATTCACCCCTCCACTTT. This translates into CASSQGRPGTGNNSPLHF.

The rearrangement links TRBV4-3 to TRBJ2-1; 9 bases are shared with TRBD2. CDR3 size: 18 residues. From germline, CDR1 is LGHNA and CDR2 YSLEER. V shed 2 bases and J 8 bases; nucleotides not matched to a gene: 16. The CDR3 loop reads CASSQNLLVAGAVHEQFF. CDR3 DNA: TGCGCCAGCAGCCAAAACCTCCTGGTAGCGGGGGCTGTACATGAGCAGTTCTTC.

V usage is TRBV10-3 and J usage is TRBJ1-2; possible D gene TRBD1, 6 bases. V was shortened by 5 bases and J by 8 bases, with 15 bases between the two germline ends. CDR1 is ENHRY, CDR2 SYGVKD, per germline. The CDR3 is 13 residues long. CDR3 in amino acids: CAISSFNREGYTF. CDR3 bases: TGTGCCATCAGTTCCTTTAACAGGGAAGGCTACACCTTC.

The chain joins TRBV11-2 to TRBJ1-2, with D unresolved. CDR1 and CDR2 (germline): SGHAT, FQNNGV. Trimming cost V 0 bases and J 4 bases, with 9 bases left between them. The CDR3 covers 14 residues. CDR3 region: CASSLERSSYGYTF. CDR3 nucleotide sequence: TGTGCCAGCAGCTTAGAACGGAGCAGCTATGGCTACACCTTC.

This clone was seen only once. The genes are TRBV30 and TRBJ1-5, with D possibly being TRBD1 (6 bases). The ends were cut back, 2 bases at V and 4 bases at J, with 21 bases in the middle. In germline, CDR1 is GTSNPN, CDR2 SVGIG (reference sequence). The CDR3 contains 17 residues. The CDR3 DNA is TGTGCCTGGAGTCCCGGTTTCGACAGGTTTGGAAATCAGCCCCAGCATTTT. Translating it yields CAWSPGFDRFGNQPQHF.

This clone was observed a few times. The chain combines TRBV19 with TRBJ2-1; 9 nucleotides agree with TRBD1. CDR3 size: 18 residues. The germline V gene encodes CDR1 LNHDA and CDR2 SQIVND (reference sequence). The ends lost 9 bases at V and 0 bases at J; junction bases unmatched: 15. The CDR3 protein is CASRGRTGAPLSYNEQFF. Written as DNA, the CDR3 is TGTGCCAGCCGAGGGAGGACAGGGGCCCCCCTCTCCTACAATGAGCAGTTCTTC.

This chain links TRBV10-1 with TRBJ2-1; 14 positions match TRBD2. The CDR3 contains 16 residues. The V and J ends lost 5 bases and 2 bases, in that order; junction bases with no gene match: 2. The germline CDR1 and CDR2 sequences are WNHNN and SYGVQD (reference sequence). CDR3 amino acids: CASSRTSGGTYNEQFF. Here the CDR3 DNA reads TGCGCCAGCAGTAGGACTAGCGGGGGGACCTACAATGAGCAGTTCTTC.

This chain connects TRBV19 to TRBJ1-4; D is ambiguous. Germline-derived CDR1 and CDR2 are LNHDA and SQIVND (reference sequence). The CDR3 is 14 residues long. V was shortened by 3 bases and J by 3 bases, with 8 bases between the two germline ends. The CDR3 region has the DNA TGTGCCAGTAGTATCCCACAGCCTAATGAAAAACTGTTTTTT. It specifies CASSIPQPNEKLFF.

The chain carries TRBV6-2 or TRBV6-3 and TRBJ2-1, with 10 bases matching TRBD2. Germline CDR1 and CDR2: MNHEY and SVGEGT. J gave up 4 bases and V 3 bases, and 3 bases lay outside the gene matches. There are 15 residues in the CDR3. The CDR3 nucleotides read TGTGCCAGCAGTTATAGCGGGGGGAATTACAATGAGCAGTTCTTC. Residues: CASSYSGGNYNEQFF.

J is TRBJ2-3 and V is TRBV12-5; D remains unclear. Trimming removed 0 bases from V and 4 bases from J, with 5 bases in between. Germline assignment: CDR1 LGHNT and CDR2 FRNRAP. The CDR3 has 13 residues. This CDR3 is CASGLVIADTQYF. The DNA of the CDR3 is TGTGCTAGTGGTTTGGTAATAGCAGATACGCAGTATTTT.

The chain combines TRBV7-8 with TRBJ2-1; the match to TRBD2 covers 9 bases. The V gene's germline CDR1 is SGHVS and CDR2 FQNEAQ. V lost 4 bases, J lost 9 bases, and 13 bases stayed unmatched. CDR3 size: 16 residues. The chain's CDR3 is CASSSSPGLAVREQFF. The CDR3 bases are TGTGCCAGCAGCTCGTCACCGGGACTAGCTGTTCGTGAGCAGTTCTTC.

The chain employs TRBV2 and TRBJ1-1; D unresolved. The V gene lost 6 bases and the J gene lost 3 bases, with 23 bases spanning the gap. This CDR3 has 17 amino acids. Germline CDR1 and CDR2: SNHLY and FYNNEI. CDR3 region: CASSPPNNGRAYTEAFF. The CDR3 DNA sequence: TGTGCCAGCAGCCCTCCCAACAACGGGAGGGCCTACACTGAAGCTTTCTTT.

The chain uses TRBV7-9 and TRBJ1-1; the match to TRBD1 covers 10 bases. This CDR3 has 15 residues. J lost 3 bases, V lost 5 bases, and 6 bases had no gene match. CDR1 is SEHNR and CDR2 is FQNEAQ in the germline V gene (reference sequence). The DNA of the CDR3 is TGTGCCAGCAGCGCCCCCGACAGGGGGCACACTGAAGCTTTCTTT. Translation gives CASSAPDRGHTEAFF.

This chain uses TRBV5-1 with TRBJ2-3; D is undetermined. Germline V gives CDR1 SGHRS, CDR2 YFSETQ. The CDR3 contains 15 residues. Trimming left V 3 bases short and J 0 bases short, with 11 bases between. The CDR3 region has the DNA TGCGCCAGCAGCTCAGACACAGCCAGCACAGATACGCAGTATTTT. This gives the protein CASSSDTASTDTQYF.

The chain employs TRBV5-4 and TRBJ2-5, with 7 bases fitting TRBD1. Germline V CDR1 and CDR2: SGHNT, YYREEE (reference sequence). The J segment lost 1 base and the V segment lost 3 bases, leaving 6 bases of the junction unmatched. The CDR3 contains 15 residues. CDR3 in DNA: TGTGCCAGCAGCTCACAGGGGCCCTCCCAAGAGACCCAGTACTTC. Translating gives CASSSQGPSQETQYF.

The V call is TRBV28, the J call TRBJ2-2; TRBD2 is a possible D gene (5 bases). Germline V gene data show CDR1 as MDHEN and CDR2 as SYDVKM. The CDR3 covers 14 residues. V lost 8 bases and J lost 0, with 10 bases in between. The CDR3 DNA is TGTGCCAGCCGGGGAGACGCGAACACCGGGGAGCTGTTTTTT. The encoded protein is CASRGDANTGELFF.

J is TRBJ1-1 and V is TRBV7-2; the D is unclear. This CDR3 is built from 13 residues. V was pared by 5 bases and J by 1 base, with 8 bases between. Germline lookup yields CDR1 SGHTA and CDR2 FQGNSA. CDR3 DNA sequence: TGTGCCAGCAGCCGGGTGGGGAACACTGAAGCTTTCTTT. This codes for CASSRVGNTEAFF.

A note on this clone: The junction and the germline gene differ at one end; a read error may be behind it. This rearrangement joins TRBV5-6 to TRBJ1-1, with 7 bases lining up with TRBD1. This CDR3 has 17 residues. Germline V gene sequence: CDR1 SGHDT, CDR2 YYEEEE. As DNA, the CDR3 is TGTGCCAGCAGCCAAAAACGGGACAGAATATTGAACGCTGAAGCTTTCTTT. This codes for CASSQKRDRILNAEAFF.

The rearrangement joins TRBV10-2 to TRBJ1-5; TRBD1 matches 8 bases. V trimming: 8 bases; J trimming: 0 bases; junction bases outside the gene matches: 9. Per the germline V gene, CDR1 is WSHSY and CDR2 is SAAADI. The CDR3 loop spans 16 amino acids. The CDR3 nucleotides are TGCGCCAGCGGAAAGGGGGGACAGGCTAGCAATCAGCCCCAGCATTTT. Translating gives CASGKGGQASNQPQHF.

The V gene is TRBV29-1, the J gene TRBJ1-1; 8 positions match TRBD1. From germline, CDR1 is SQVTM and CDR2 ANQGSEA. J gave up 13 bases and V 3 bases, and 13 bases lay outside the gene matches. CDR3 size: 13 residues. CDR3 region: CSVEGQVNEGGFF. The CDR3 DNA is TGCAGCGTTGAGGGACAGGTGAACGAGGGAGGTTTCTTT.

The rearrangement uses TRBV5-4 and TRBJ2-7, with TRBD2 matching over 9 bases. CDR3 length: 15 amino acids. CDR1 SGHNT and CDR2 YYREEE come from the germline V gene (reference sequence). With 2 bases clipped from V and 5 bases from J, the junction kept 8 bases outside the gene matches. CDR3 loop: CASSFLGGRVDEQYF. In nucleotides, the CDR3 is TGTGCCAGCAGCTTTCTAGGCGGGAGGGTCGACGAGCAGTACTTC. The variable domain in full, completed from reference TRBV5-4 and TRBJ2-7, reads ETGVTQSPTHLIKTRGQQVTLRCSSQSGHNTVSWYQQALGQGPQFIFQYYREEENGRGNFPPRFSGLQFPNYSSELNVNALELDDSALYLCASSFLGGRVDEQYFGPGTRLTVT.

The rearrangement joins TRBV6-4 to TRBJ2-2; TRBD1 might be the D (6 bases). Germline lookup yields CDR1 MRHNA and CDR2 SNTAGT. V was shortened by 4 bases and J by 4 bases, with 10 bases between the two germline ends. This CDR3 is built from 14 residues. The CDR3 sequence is CASSAGVRTGELFF. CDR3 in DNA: TGTGCCAGCAGTGCAGGGGTTCGCACCGGGGAGCTGTTTTTT.

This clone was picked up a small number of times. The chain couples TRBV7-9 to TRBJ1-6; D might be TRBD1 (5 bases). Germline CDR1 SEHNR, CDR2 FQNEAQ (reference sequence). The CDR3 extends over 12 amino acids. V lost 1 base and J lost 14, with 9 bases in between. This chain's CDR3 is CASSLGQGSLHF. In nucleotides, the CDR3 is TGTGCCAGCAGCTTAGGCCAGGGATCCCTCCACTTT.

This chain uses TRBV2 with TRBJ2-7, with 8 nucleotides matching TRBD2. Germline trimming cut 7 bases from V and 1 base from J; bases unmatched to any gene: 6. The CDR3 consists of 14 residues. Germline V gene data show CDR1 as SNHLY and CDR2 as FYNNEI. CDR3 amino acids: CASKERGISYEQYF. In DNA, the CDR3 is TGTGCCAGCAAAGAGCGGGGGATATCCTACGAGCAGTACTTC.

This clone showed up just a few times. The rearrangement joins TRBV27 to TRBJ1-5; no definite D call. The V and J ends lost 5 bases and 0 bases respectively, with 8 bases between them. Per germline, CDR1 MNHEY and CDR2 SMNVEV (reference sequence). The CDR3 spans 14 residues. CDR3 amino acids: CASSPNSSNQPQHF. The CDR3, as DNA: TGTGCCAGCAGTCCGAACAGTAGCAATCAGCCCCAGCATTTT.